This paragraph reports one T cell receptor beta chain. Its recognized antigen is unknown. No quality values exist for individual bases; no much larger clone is one base distant. The entry originates in a study of T cells after yellow fever vaccination (dated by TCRdb to between 2018 and 2021). For the wider study: The SMART-Seq v4 Ultra Low Input RNA kit was used to prepare libraries from fractions with low cell numbers. Bulk PBMC replicates and cell subsets were isolated from blood drawn at multiple timepoints before and after both primary and secondary immunization. Two healthy male donors, one aged 18 to 30 and one aged 30 to 40 years, were included in the cohort. To track T-cell clones before and after primary and booster YFV17D yellow fever vaccination, bulk TCR alpha and beta repertoires were sequenced longitudinally. Points the paper makes about the study in general: Compared with the primary T-cell response, the secondary T-cell response was weaker but faster, peaking on day 5 rather than day 15. A small share of clonotypes occurred in both CD4 and CD8 compartments, likely arising from convergent recombination. Computational filtering was required because FACS-sorted repertoires could contain abundant contaminating clonotypes from the bulk population. Only a couple of donors were included in the study, so the extent to which the findings can be generalized is limited. Most clones expanded after primary vaccination were re-detected after the booster (around 96% of CD4 and more than 70% of CD8), suggesting broad memory maintenance.

The V end gives up 5 bases and the J end 9 bases, leaving 11 bases in the junction not matched to a gene. As encoded in the germline V gene (reference sequence), CDR1 is DFQATT while CDR2 is SNEGSKA. The CDR3 measures 15 amino acids from cysteine to phenylalanine. Only the CDR3 portion is preserved as DNA: 45 bases, with reading frame beginning at the first base. The treatment or condition label, as the study defines it: live attenuated yellow fever vaccine strain. Two biological replicates of bulk PBMCs were collected at each blood-draw timepoint. A standard Ficoll-Paque protocol was used to isolate PBMCs from peripheral blood. TriZol was used to extract RNA from bulk PBMCs, CD4 and CD8 fractions, and dextramer-positive and dextramer-negative fractions. Synthesis of TCR cDNA relied on 5'RACE template switching, a step that introduced a universal primer site along with unique molecular identifiers. Priming for cDNA synthesis came from both the TCR alpha and TCR beta constant segments. Library amplification used two PCR steps, and the second PCR step added sample barcodes and sequencing adapters. Libraries were sequenced on Illumina HiSeq 2500 (2x100 bp) or NovaSeq (2x150 bp). In the source study's methods: MIGEC was used to demultiplex reads and collapse the reads into UMI consensus sequences, and MiXCR was used for V(D)J alignment. Clonotypes responding to the vaccine were identified with edgeR on replicate PBMC samples, with the criteria of FDR below 0.01 and a log2 fold change above 5 up to day 15. Each bulk clonotype received a CD4 or CD8 identity based on whether the sequenced CD4 or CD8 repertoire contained that clonotype at higher abundance. TCRdb's own reprocessing of the public reads used fastp at Q25 and MiXCR and kept productive beta chains. Each record represents a unique CDR3 protein, reported with the most common genes and DNA among its rows. TCRdb, not the original authors, processed these V and J calls. The sample contains around 600,000 distinct CDR3 sequences, over 9% of them found a single time. The biggest ten clones account for under 15% of the sample.

The rearrangement combines TRBV20-1 with TRBJ1-5; TRBD1 lines up with 12 middle nucleotides. The sequence was obtained from a man younger than 40 who received the YFV17D yellow fever vaccine. The sequencing here drew on PBMCs, taken on the day of the yellow fever booster vaccination. The CDR3 is CSARWDRGREGPQHF. Here is the DNA: TGCAGTGCTCGGTGGGACAGGGGGCGAGAAGGGCCCCAGCATTTT.